The text below deals with one TCR beta chain. Antigen specificity is unknown. Time point denoted: cycle 4 day 1 (C4D1), after less than 7 weeks of nivolumab. Every patient experienced relapse after autologous stem cell transplantation, and brentuximab vedotin exposure varied. The data are from a study of PD-1 blockade in classical Hodgkin lymphoma. For the study at large: Patients had nivolumab dosed at 3 mg/kg, delivered intravenously every 2 weeks. Study results and limitations: The authors excluded patients who started nivolumab under 1 year after ASCT. Newly diagnosed patients were said to have less baseline TCR diversity than healthy donors did. Significantly greater TCR diversity emerged by C4D1 in CD4+ cells but not CD8+ cells.

The data were produced by immunoSEQ multiplex PCR, yet TCRdb's version contains in-frame clones alone and is incomplete. The data show roughly 15,000 clones, approximately 78% seen once. Germline V gives CDR1 MRHNA, CDR2 SNTAGT. The CDR3 runs to 19 residues. The J segment lost 3 bases and the V segment lost 4 bases, leaving 12 bases of the junction unmatched. V gene TRBV6-4 combines with J gene TRBJ2-7; 16 nucleotides align to TRBD2. The receptor was isolated from a human donor with classical Hodgkin lymphoma. The sample was peripheral blood mononuclear cells (PBMCs), taken before the fourth cycle of nivolumab. CDR3 sequence reads: CASSGPPGLAGGNFYEQYF. CDR3 in DNA: TGTGCCAGCAGTGGCCCTCCGGGACTAGCGGGGGGGAATTTCTACGAGCAGTACTTC.